The 24 T cell receptor beta chains in this list originate from one sample, sequenced in a study of CD8 T cells in ankylosing spondylitis (TCRdb year 2017). The library came from 5' RACE. The sequencer was an Illumina HiSeq 2500. The public reads were reanalyzed by TCRdb: fastp trimming at Q25, MiXCR alignment, in-frame beta chains only. Each entry is one CDR3 protein sequence, shown with its most common DNA and genes. This sample lists some 150,000 distinct CDR3 sequences; under 45% were detected once. Together, the top ten hold approximately 14% of the sample. The sample was synovial fluid, either unsorted or a sorted T cell fraction (not recorded which). The receptor set was obtained from a male donor with ankylosing spondylitis.

This clonotype turned up a few times. The chain employs TRBV20-1 and TRBJ2-7; 8 bases agree with TRBD2. CDR1 DFQATT and CDR2 SNEGSKA come from the germline V gene (reference sequence). The CDR3 contains 13 residues. Unmatched junction bases numbered 9, after V lost 5 bases and J lost 6 bases. CDR3 loop: CSAPMGTSFEQYF. The CDR3 DNA follows: TGCAGTGCTCCCATGGGGACTAGTTTCGAGCAGTACTTC.

The rearrangement uses TRBV12-5 and TRBJ2-1; 7 positions match TRBD1. The CDR3 is 15 residues long. Trimming removed 1 base from V and 4 bases from J; junction bases left unmatched: 4. Looked up from germline, CDR1 is LGHNT and CDR2 is FRNRAP. The CDR3 sequence: CASGLGQGGYNEQFF. CDR3 in DNA: TGTGCTAGTGGTTTGGGACAGGGTGGATACAATGAGCAGTTCTTC.

This clonotype was detected many times. The chain carries TRBV30 and TRBJ1-1; 7 bases agree with TRBD1. The germline gives CDR1 GTSNPN, CDR2 SVGIG (reference sequence). V dropped 0 bases and J dropped 3; count of bases not matched to a gene: 1. The CDR3 consists of 13 residues. CDR3 protein: CAWSVDRDTEAFF. DNA for the CDR3: TGTGCCTGGAGTGTAGACAGGGACACTGAAGCTTTCTTT. The variable domain in full, with the rest retrieved from reference TRBV30 and TRBJ1-1, is SQTIHQWPATLVQPVGSPLSLECTVEGTSNPNLYWYRQAAGRGLQLLFYSVGIGQISSEVPQNLSASRPQDRQFILSSKKLLLSDSGFYLCAWSVDRDTEAFFGQGTRLTVV.

This rearrangement joins TRBV12-3 or TRBV12-4 to TRBJ2-2; a possible D gene is TRBD2 (6 bases). V was pared by 5 bases and J by 4 bases, with 17 bases between. The CDR3 loop spans 16 amino acids. The CDR3 bases are TGTGCCAGCAGTCCTCGACTAGTCCGGGTCACCGGGGAGCTGTTTTTT. Amino acids: CASSPRLVRVTGELFF.

This chain uses TRBV5-4 with TRBJ1-2; D is ambiguous. Trimming stripped 3 bases from V and 0 bases from J, with 12 bases between. Germline V gene lookup returns CDR1 SGHNT and CDR2 YYREEE (reference sequence). The CDR3 contains 15 residues. In DNA, the CDR3 is TGTGCCAGCAGCTGGGCAGGAACCTCTAACTATGGCTACACCTTC. Translation gives CASSWAGTSNYGYTF.

V and J are TRBV7-9 and TRBJ2-2; tentatively, D is TRBD1 (6 bases). Germline lookup yields CDR1 SEHNR and CDR2 FQNEAQ (reference sequence). The CDR3 is made up of 17 amino acids. V lost 1 base and J 0 bases, leaving 12 bases between the germline ends. The CDR3 region is CASSLGWGLPNTGELFF. CDR3 sequence (DNA): TGTGCCAGCAGCTTAGGTTGGGGGCTCCCGAACACCGGGGAGCTGTTTTTT.

The V call is TRBV10-3, the J call TRBJ1-4; the D gene is possibly TRBD1 (5 bases). This CDR3 spans 17 amino acids. Trimming stripped 2 bases from V and 7 bases from J, with 20 bases between. CDR1 ENHRY and CDR2 SYGVKD come from the germline V gene. CDR3 region: CAISERLLEGRPEKLFF. DNA for the CDR3: TGTGCCATCAGTGAGAGACTGCTAGAGGGGAGGCCTGAAAAACTGTTTTTT.

This chain links TRBV12-3 or TRBV12-4 with TRBJ1-5; 12 bases map to TRBD1. The J segment lost 0 bases and the V segment lost 0 bases, leaving 0 bases of the junction unmatched. This CDR3 is 17 amino acids long. The CDR3: CASSLAGQGASNQPQHF. The CDR3 bases are TGTGCCAGCAGTTTAGCGGGACAGGGGGCTAGCAATCAGCCCCAGCATTTT.

CDR3 sequence: CSARSYSGRAQETQYF. As DNA, the CDR3 is TGCAGTGCTAGATCTTATAGCGGGAGGGCTCAAGAGACCCAGTACTTC. J is TRBJ2-5 and V is TRBV20-1, with 11 bases lining up with TRBD2. The CDR3 runs to 16 residues. Trimming removed 2 bases from V and 2 bases from J; junction bases left unmatched: 7. The V gene's germline CDR1 is DFQATT and CDR2 SNEGSKA (reference sequence).

This clonotype was seen more than once but under ten times. V usage is TRBV7-3 and J usage is TRBJ2-3, with TRBD2 identical over 7 bases. CDR3 length equals 15 residues. V lost 1 base to trimming and J lost 2 bases; unmatched junction nucleotides: 3. Germline lookup yields CDR1 SGHTA and CDR2 FQGTGA. The CDR3 bases are TGTGCCAGCAGCTTAAGCGGGAGTATCACAGATACGCAGTATTTT. Protein sequence: CASSLSGSITDTQYF.

Regarding this clonotype: Since a much larger clone is just one base distant, this may be a read error. This sequence joins TRBV6-5 and TRBJ1-2; TRBD1 is a possible D gene (6 bases). The CDR3 runs 13 residues. Trimming removed 2 bases from V and 9 bases from J, with 13 bases in between. Germline CDR1 and CDR2: MNHEY and SVGAGI. Here the CDR3 reads CASSYAGALSYTF. CDR3 coding DNA: TGTGCCAGCAGTTACGCAGGGGCCCTCAGCTACACCTTC.

J is TRBJ2-1 and V is TRBV9; 14 bases map to TRBD2. The CDR3 has 15 amino acids. The junction had 5 bases not matched to a gene; V was cut back by 6 bases and J by 6 bases. Germline CDR1 and CDR2: SGDLS and YYNGEE. CDR3 sequence: CASTLTSGGVNEQFF. For the CDR3, the DNA is TGTGCCAGCACCCTGACTAGCGGGGGGGTCAATGAGCAGTTCTTC.

The chain recombines TRBV20-1 with TRBJ1-1; D uncertain. This CDR3 comprises 14 residues. V lost 1 base and J lost 5, with 14 bases in between. Germline V gene data show CDR1 as DFQATT and CDR2 as SNEGSKA (reference sequence). The CDR3 reads CSARVEGSVTEAFF. CDR3 sequence (DNA): TGCAGTGCTAGAGTCGAGGGCTCGGTTACTGAAGCTTTCTTT.

V usage is TRBV28 and J usage is TRBJ2-3; TRBD1 aligns across 7 bases. The length of the CDR3 is 15 residues. Germline-derived CDR1 and CDR2 are MDHEN and SYDVKM. Losses at the gene ends were 5 bases for V and 7 bases for J; bases not matched to a gene: 12. As DNA, the CDR3 is TGTGCCAGCAGTCCCGCGCCAGGGGGATGGAATACGCAGTATTTT. Protein sequence: CASSPAPGGWNTQYF.

V usage is TRBV12-3 or TRBV12-4 and J usage is TRBJ2-1; 9 nucleotides line up with TRBD1. Trimming at V came to 3 bases and at J to 5 bases, leaving 14 bases not matched to a gene. The CDR3 is made up of 18 amino acids. The CDR3 nucleotides read TGTGCCAGCAGTTTTACGGGGACAGGGAGGTCCCCCCACAATGAGCAGTTCTTC. The encoded protein is CASSFTGTGRSPHNEQFF.

The gene calls are TRBV7-9 and TRBJ2-1; D ambiguous. The germline V and J ends were trimmed by 3 bases and 0 bases, with 15 bases remaining between them. Germline V CDR1 and CDR2: SEHNR, FQNEAQ (reference sequence). The CDR3 extends over 17 amino acids. The CDR3 bases are TGTGCCAGCAGCTTTCCCCGGGCTTTGAGCTCCTACAATGAGCAGTTCTTC. Amino acids: CASSFPRALSSYNEQFF.

This clonotype was seen a handful of times. This rearrangement joins TRBV28 to TRBJ1-1, with D possibly matching TRBD1 (6 bases). The ends were cut back, 4 bases at V and 11 bases at J, with 14 bases in the middle. The CDR3 is 12 amino acids. CDR1 and CDR2 (germline): MDHEN, SYDVKM. This CDR3 is CASSSPGGDAFF. The CDR3 region has the DNA TGTGCCAGCAGTTCCCCCGGGGGCGATGCTTTCTTT.

J is TRBJ1-5 and V is TRBV18, with D perhaps TRBD1 (5 bases). The CDR3 runs to 15 residues. Trimming shortened V by 6 bases and J by 3 bases, and 15 bases separated the two germline ends. From germline, CDR1 is KGHSH and CDR2 LQKENI. CDR3 nucleotides: TGTGCCAGCTCGTCTATTAGGGGTTCCAATCAGCCCCAGCATTTT. It is translated as CASSSIRGSNQPQHF.

This clonotype has a count of ten or more. The chain is built from TRBV5-1 and TRBJ1-1; tentatively, D is TRBD1 (5 bases). Trimming cost V 0 bases and J 3 bases, with 15 bases left between them. The length of the CDR3 is 16 residues. Germline assignment: CDR1 SGHRS and CDR2 YFSETQ. In DNA form, the CDR3 reads TGCGCCAGCAGCTTGGTTGGTTTAGACAGCTACACTGAAGCTTTCTTT. It translates to CASSLVGLDSYTEAFF.

As regards this clonotype: A read error is possible here, since a much larger clone lies one base away. Here the CDR3 reads CASSYGESSYEQYF. DNA for the CDR3: TGTGCCAGCAGTTACGGGGAGAGCTCCTACGAGCAGTACTTC. The chain joins TRBV6-2 or TRBV6-3 to TRBJ2-7; tentatively, D is TRBD2 (5 bases). The CDR3 consists of 14 residues. Germline V lookup: CDR1 MNHEY, CDR2 SVGEGT. V was pared by 2 bases and J by 0 bases, with 8 bases between.

The chain uses TRBV7-6 and TRBJ2-1; D uncertain. This CDR3 spans 18 amino acids. V was cut by 1 base and J by 7 bases, with 23 bases left in between. Germline V CDR1 and CDR2: SGHVS, FNYEAQ. CDR3 protein: CASSLGWGLASLLNEQFF. The CDR3 DNA sequence: TGTGCCAGCAGCTTAGGGTGGGGTTTAGCTTCTCTGTTGAATGAGCAGTTCTTC.

This clonotype was recorded once. The chain uses TRBV12-3 or TRBV12-4 and TRBJ2-3; 7 bases line up with TRBD2. The J segment lost 6 bases and the V segment lost 3 bases, leaving 6 bases of the junction unmatched. This CDR3 spans 14 amino acids. In DNA, the CDR3 is TGTGCCAGCAGTTTCGAGGCGGGGGTCGATACGCAGTATTTT. Residues: CASSFEAGVDTQYF.

The chain joins TRBV11-1 to TRBJ2-7, with a weak D call TRBD2 (6 bases). Germline CDR1 and CDR2: SGHAT and FQDESV (reference sequence). The CDR3 has 16 residues. The V end lost 5 bases, the J end lost 3 bases, and 20 bases lay between the germline ends. In DNA form, the CDR3 reads TGTGCCAGCAGCGAAGGGACTCCACAAACCCTCTACGAGCAGTACTTC. It encodes CASSEGTPQTLYEQYF.

The chain couples TRBV6-6 to TRBJ1-6, with D hard to call. Germline V CDR1 and CDR2: MNHNY, SVGAGI (reference sequence). V lost 5 bases, J lost 9 bases, and 11 bases lay in between. CDR3 size: 13 residues. CDR3 coding DNA: TGTGCCAGCAGTGGAACGGCAAGTTCACCCCTCCACTTT. Its protein is CASSGTASSPLHF.